This T cell receptor beta chain was retrieved from a study of PD-1 blockade in classical Hodgkin lymphoma. Study outcomes and limitations: Complete responders possessed baseline diversity comparable to newly diagnosed patients. Individuals who commenced nivolumab within less than 1 year of ASCT were excluded. Baseline TCR diversity was reportedly lower in newly diagnosed patients than in healthy donors. It was reported as lower still in relapsed/refractory patients.

V lost 0 bases, J lost 2 bases, and 7 bases stayed unmatched. CDR3 length: 16 amino acids. Germline V gene lookup returns CDR1 LGHNA and CDR2 YNFKEQ. Note on this clone: Its antigen remains unknown.

Using immunoSEQ multiplex PCR, the repertoire was profiled, and TCRdb retains in-frame clones only, with some absent. The sample holds about 100,000 clones, approximately 80% seen once. Brentuximab vedotin exposure varied, and every patient relapsed after autologous stem cell transplantation. Best responses included complete response and partial response; otherwise, the best response was progressive disease. The receptor comes from a human donor with classical Hodgkin lymphoma. The starting material was peripheral blood mononuclear cells (PBMCs), obtained at baseline. The chain couples TRBV4-2 to TRBJ2-7, with 7 bases that match TRBD2. This CDR3 is CASSQDPSAGAYEQYF. The CDR3 bases are TGTGCCAGCAGCCAAGATCCAAGCGCGGGGGCCTACGAGCAGTACTTC.